This T cell receptor beta chain was recorded in a study of T-cell reconstitution after alpha-beta-depleted transplantation in children. Findings of the study overall: Reports say that about two months after transplant, the alpha-beta T cells came out of several hundred graft clones that had expanded.

TCRbeta library preparation incorporated unique molecular identifiers. One entry per CDR3 protein results from TCRdb running MiXCR on the PCR reads. The sample carries 40,000 to 60,000 distinct CDR3 sequences, around a tenth recorded once. This CDR3 comprises 16 residues. Trimming cost V 0 bases and J 0 bases, with 9 bases left between them. Germline CDR1 LGHDT, CDR2 YNNKEL (reference sequence). This clonotype has at least ten counts. Antigen unknown. This chain uses TRBV3-1 with TRBJ2-1, with a weak D call TRBD2 (6 bases). The receptor comes from a male patient between 2 and 10 years old who had a stem cell transplant for chronic granulomatous disease, so the T cells may come from the graft donor. The sequencing here drew on PBMCs, mostly from graft donor cells, taken 60 days after TCRalphabeta/CD19-depleted stem cell transplant. The CDR3 DNA sequence: TGTGCCAGCAGCCAAGAGGTGGGAGGCTCCTACAATGAGCAGTTCTTC. Translation: CASSQEVGGSYNEQFF.